Below, one T cell receptor (beta chain) is given with its context. These data are taken from a study of blood T cell repertoires in COVID-19. Study context: The United States, Italy and Spain supplied acute and convalescent COVID-19 samples. T cells, B-cell-depleted T cells, or PBMCs supplied cDNA or gDNA.

CDR1 and CDR2 from the germline V gene are SGDLS and YYNGEE. CDR3 size: 16 residues. Trimming stripped 4 bases from V and 0 bases from J, with 16 bases between. In the original processing: Estimation of nucleated cell counts relied on the amplification of reference gene primers. TCRdb keeps only in-frame clones here, not all; method: immunoSEQ multiplex PCR. V and J calls and clone size come straight from that table; D and trimming were deduced from the DNA. Altogether a few hundred thousand clones are present, about 87% being singletons, with the ten largest covering about 10%. The Seattle patients joined while their infection was active and were tracked longitudinally afterward.

The sequence came from a woman aged 25 to 39 with COVID-19, enrolled during active disease. The chain carries TRBV9 and TRBJ1-1; no clear D. Specimen: peripheral blood. Written as DNA, the CDR3 is TGTGCCAGCAGCCCGGTCCAAAGATTCATGAACACTGAAGCTTTCTTT. The encoded protein is CASSPVQRFMNTEAFF.